The 7 T cell receptor beta chains given below trace back to one sample, sequenced in a study of blood T cells in healthy people across ages. For the second PCR, which ran for 7 to 11 cycles, a sample-barcoded 5' primer and a J-beta primer mix were used. From the 5' RACE reads, TCRdb called clonotypes with MiXCR, one entry per CDR3 protein. Here the sample spans under 800,000 distinct CDR3 sequences, around 21% being singletons. Specimen: blood. The receptor set was obtained from a man aged 65 to 79 in good health.

This chain joins TRBV20-1 and TRBJ1-3, with a tentative D call TRBD1 (5 bases). The germline V gene encodes CDR1 DFQATT and CDR2 SNEGSKA (reference sequence). V dropped 5 bases and J dropped 2 bases, with 13 bases sitting between them. CDR3 length: 14 residues. The CDR3 DNA follows: TGCAGTGCTTTCCAACTAGGGGCTGGAAACACCATATATTTT. This encodes CSAFQLGAGNTIYF.

On this clonotype: One end of the junction is discordant with germline, which a read error may explain. The chain has TRBV6-1 and TRBJ2-2, with D possibly TRBD2 on 6 matching bases. CDR1 and CDR2 from the germline V gene are MNHNS and SASEGT. The CDR3 is 11 residues long. CDR3 coding DNA: TGTGCCAGCAGTGAAGGGCTAGCGCCTTCTTTT. Its protein is CASSEGLAPSF.

The genes are TRBV28 and TRBJ2-2, with 12 bases aligning to TRBD2. Germline loops: CDR1 MDHEN, CDR2 SYDVKM. The CDR3 runs 16 residues. V gave up 6 bases and J gave up 5 bases; unmatched junction bases: 7. DNA of the CDR3: TGTGCCAGCAGGCCGACTAGCGGGAGCCCAACCGGGGAGCTGTTTTTT. This sequence encodes CASRPTSGSPTGELFF. The full variable domain, in which reference TRBV28 and TRBJ2-2 provide the parts outside the CDR3, is DVKVTQSSRYLVKRTGEKVFLECVQDMDHENMFWYRQDPGLGLRLIYFSYDVKMKEKGDIPEGYSVSREKKERFSLILESASTNQTSMYLCASRPTSGSPTGELFFGEGSRLTVL.

This clonotype showed up many times. The chain carries TRBV29-1 and TRBJ2-7, with no clear D. V was clipped by 6 bases and J by 6 bases, with 18 bases between them. The germline CDR1 and CDR2 sequences are SQVTM and ANQGSEA. The CDR3 has 13 amino acids. The CDR3 nucleotides read TGCAGCGTGGAAAAAGGTCCAGTATCCGAGCAGTACTTC. It codes for CSVEKGPVSEQYF.

This clonotype came up many times. J is TRBJ2-5 and V is TRBV7-3; no definite D call. Gene TRBJ2-7 matches the end of the DNA better, so the J call may be wrong. Germline V gives CDR1 SGHTA, CDR2 FQGTGA. The CDR3 loop spans 14 amino acids. CDR3 residues: CASSPMATSYEQYF. The CDR3 DNA follows: TGTGCCAGCAGCCCTATGGCGACATCCTACGAGCAGTACTTC.

The sample holds many counts of this clonotype. The genes are TRBV29-1 and TRBJ2-1; D possibly uses TRBD1 or TRBD2 (5 bases each). V shed 1 base and J shed 2 bases, with 12 bases lying between them. The CDR3 is made up of 15 amino acids. Germline CDR1 is SQVTM and CDR2 is ANQGSEA. This CDR3 reads CSVEGDPGAYNEQFF. The CDR3 DNA follows: TGCAGCGTTGAAGGGGACCCCGGGGCCTACAATGAGCAGTTCTTC.

This clonotype was counted between two and nine times. The rearrangement uses TRBV6-2 or TRBV6-3 and TRBJ1-2; 9 bases are a match to TRBD1. This CDR3 contains 13 residues. The germline V gene encodes CDR1 MNHEY and CDR2 SVGEGT. The V segment lost 6 bases and the J segment 8 bases; nucleotides outside the gene matches: 7. The CDR3 reads CASRTGTGLGYTF. In nucleotides, the CDR3 is TGTGCCAGCAGAACCGGGACAGGGTTAGGCTACACCTTC.